The entry below describes one TCR beta chain. Antigen: not known. This sample stems from a study of blood T cells in healthy people across ages. General study results and limits: In older individuals, TCR beta diversity per million T cells was lower, falling roughly linearly with age. In long-lived donors, naive CD4+ cell counts and diversity exceeded those of aged donors.

PBMCs, at least 7 million per sample, were isolated. With a J-beta primer mix and a sample-barcoded 5' primer, a second PCR ran about 7 to 12 cycles. TCRdb ran MiXCR on the 5' RACE reads and lists one entry per CDR3 protein. The data show about 780,000 distinct CDR3 sequences, with around two thirds seen just once and roughly a quarter held by the top ten. The material sequenced was blood. The TCR comes from a man under 40 in good health.

The CDR3 sequence is CAWEPGTGTYSNQPQHF. CDR3 in DNA: TGTGCCTGGGAACCCGGGACAGGAACATATAGCAATCAGCCCCAGCATTTT. The V and J genes are TRBV30 and TRBJ1-5; 8 bases agree with TRBD1. CDR1 is GTSNPN and CDR2 is SVGIG in the germline V gene (reference sequence). This CDR3 comprises 17 residues. V was pared by 5 bases and J by 0 bases, with 12 bases of the junction left unmatched.